The 17 T cell receptor beta chains below were found in one sample sequenced in a study of shared clonotypes between healthy human individuals. Clones were sequenced by immunoSEQ multiplex PCR, and TCRdb holds only the in-frame ones, with some missing. The sample yields approximately 980,000 clones, over 75% seen once. Sequenced input: memory CD4+ T cells sorted from blood. Subset indicated: CD45RA-negative fraction. The receptors stem from a man in his late teens or twenties in good health.

This clone has just one count. The chain uses TRBV5-6 and TRBJ2-2; maybe TRBD1 (6 bases). Trimming took off 4 bases at V and 5 bases at J, with 12 bases between the two ends. Germline CDR1 is SGHDT and CDR2 is YYEEEE. The CDR3 totals 14 residues. CDR3 bases: TGTGCCAGCAGCCTATTAACAGGGACCGGGGAGCTGTTTTTT. Its protein product is CASSLLTGTGELFF.

The chain uses TRBV30 and TRBJ2-1; D could derive from TRBD1 or TRBD2 (5 bases each). Germline loops: CDR1 GTSNPN, CDR2 SVGIG (reference sequence). The CDR3 loop spans 13 amino acids. Trimming took off 0 bases at V and 6 bases at J, with 9 bases between the two ends. CDR3 sequence (DNA): TGTGCCTGGAGTGTACCGGGGCGCAATGAGCAGTTCTTC. Encoded protein: CAWSVPGRNEQFF.

Comment on this clone: In the same sample, other DNA sequences code for this CDR3. V is TRBV5-1 and J is TRBJ2-7; either TRBD1 or TRBD2 may fit D (5 bases each). V was shortened by 4 bases and J by 0 bases, with 11 bases between the two germline ends. The CDR3 has 14 amino acids. CDR1 and CDR2 (germline): SGHRS, YFSETQ. CDR3 coding DNA: TGCGCCAGCAGCCTTGGGGGAAGCTCCTACGAGCAGTACTTC. It yields the protein CASSLGGSSYEQYF.

The CDR3 sequence: CASFGTGRSEQYF. CDR3 nucleotide sequence: TGTGCCAGTTTTGGGACAGGGAGAAGTGAGCAGTACTTC. The V and J genes are TRBV28 and TRBJ2-7; 9 bases match TRBD1. This CDR3 is built from 13 residues. V dropped 9 bases and J dropped 7; count of bases not matched to a gene: 10. Looked up from germline, CDR1 is MDHEN and CDR2 is SYDVKM.

The rearrangement joins TRBV30 to TRBJ1-5; D call uncertain. The germline gives CDR1 GTSNPN, CDR2 SVGIG (reference sequence). The CDR3 has 13 amino acids. V lost 2 bases and J 4 bases, leaving 9 bases between the germline ends. CDR3 bases: TGTGCCTGGAGTAGGTCAGAAAATCAGCCCCAGCATTTT. Protein product: CAWSRSENQPQHF.

This clone has more than one count but fewer than ten. The chain carries TRBV19 and TRBJ1-1; D may be TRBD1 (6 bases). The CDR3 spans 13 residues. Per the germline V gene, CDR1 is LNHDA and CDR2 is SQIVND (reference sequence). V lost 2 bases and J 7 bases, leaving 11 bases between the germline ends. The CDR3 spells CASSIRTEDEAFF. CDR3 nucleotide sequence: TGTGCCAGTAGTATACGGACAGAGGATGAAGCTTTCTTT.

This clone was counted only a few times. The V and J genes are TRBV11-2 and TRBJ2-1; 7 positions agree with TRBD1. Trimming at V came to 2 bases and at J to 7 bases, leaving 8 bases not matched to a gene. This CDR3 is built from 15 residues. Per the germline V gene, CDR1 is SGHAT and CDR2 is FQNNGV. CDR3 sequence (DNA): TGTGCCAGCAGCTTATCGACAGGGAAGTTGAATGAGCAGTTCTTC. Translating it yields CASSLSTGKLNEQFF.

In its sample, this clone was seen a few times. The V and J genes are TRBV30 and TRBJ1-1; 7 bases are a match to TRBD1. V dropped 4 bases and J dropped 3; count of bases not matched to a gene: 2. The germline V gene has CDR1 GTSNPN and CDR2 SVGIG (reference sequence). This CDR3 has 12 residues. The CDR3 region is CAWTDRDTEAFF. The CDR3, as DNA: TGTGCCTGGACCGACAGGGACACTGAAGCTTTCTTT.

This chain links TRBV15 with TRBJ1-5; D is unclear. V lost 0 bases, J lost 4 bases, and 10 bases lay in between. There are 15 residues in the CDR3. CDR1 LNHNV and CDR2 YYDKDF come from the germline V gene (reference sequence). CDR3 protein: CATSRDRAANQPQHF. Here the CDR3 DNA reads TGTGCCACCAGCAGAGATCGGGCAGCGAATCAGCCCCAGCATTTT.

Worth noting for this clone: At the DNA level, this CDR3 is encoded by other sequences in the same sample as well. The chain is built from TRBV5-6 and TRBJ2-5; no firm D call. Germline-derived CDR1 and CDR2 are SGHDT and YYEEEE. Trimming left V 2 bases short and J 5 bases short, with 4 bases between. CDR3 size: 11 residues. CDR3 DNA sequence: TGTGCCAGCAGCTTCCGGGAGACCCAGTACTTC. It specifies CASSFRETQYF.

In regard to this clone: In the same sample, other DNA sequences code for this CDR3. V usage is TRBV6-1 and J usage is TRBJ2-3; the match to TRBD1 covers 10 bases. Germline values: CDR1 MNHNS, CDR2 SASEGT. The CDR3 is 14 residues long. The junction had 6 bases not matched to a gene; V was cut back by 7 bases and J by 5 bases. CDR3 DNA: TGTGCCAGCACCCCGGGACAGGGGCGAGATACGCAGTATTTT. Amino acids: CASTPGQGRDTQYF.

V and J are TRBV6-1 and TRBJ2-3; D is perhaps TRBD2 (6 bases). Germline assignment: CDR1 MNHNS and CDR2 SASEGT. V shed 8 bases and J shed 2 bases, with 11 bases lying between them. The CDR3 contains 13 residues. CDR3 sequence (DNA): TGTGCCAGCGGGGCGGGGACCACAGATACGCAGTATTTT. As protein: CASGAGTTDTQYF.

The chain employs TRBV6-5 and TRBJ2-2; possibly TRBD2 for D (5 bases). V lost 6 bases and J lost 1, with 6 bases in between. There are 13 residues in the CDR3. CDR1 is MNHEY, CDR2 SVGAGI, per germline. The CDR3 DNA sequence: TGTGCCAGCAGCGGAGGGAACACCGGGGAGCTGTTTTTT. This sequence encodes CASSGGNTGELFF.

The chain is built from TRBV6-1 and TRBJ1-2, with D unclear. Per germline, CDR1 MNHNS and CDR2 SASEGT. The CDR3 sequence is 12 residues long. V lost 6 bases and J 8 bases, leaving 13 bases between the germline ends. Here the CDR3 reads CASSQPQQGYTF. CDR3 in DNA: TGTGCCAGCAGCCAACCCCAGCAGGGCTACACCTTC.

This chain uses TRBV7-8 with TRBJ1-1, with 8 bases identical to TRBD1. The germline V gene has CDR1 SGHVS and CDR2 FQNEAQ. CDR3 size: 18 residues. With 6 bases clipped from V and 0 bases from J, the junction kept 15 bases outside the gene matches. The CDR3 loop reads CASSPGGRRGQVNTEAFF. CDR3 bases: TGTGCCAGCAGTCCCGGGGGGCGCAGGGGGCAAGTGAACACTGAAGCTTTCTTT.

J is TRBJ2-7 and V is TRBV7-5; the DNA was not used to check the table's D call, TRBD2. TRBV7-5 corresponds to a pseudogene. CDR3 size: 16 residues. The CDR3 protein is CARSSRTGAGVYEQYF. In nucleotides, the CDR3 is TGTGCCAGAAGCTCTCGGACTGGAGCGGGGGTCTACGAGCAGTACTTC.

The chain uses TRBV14 and TRBJ1-2; maybe TRBD1 (5 bases). V was shortened by 2 bases and J by 0 bases, with 7 bases between the two germline ends. Germline-derived CDR1 and CDR2 are SGHDN and FVKESK. The CDR3 consists of 14 residues. The CDR3 nucleotides read TGTGCCAGCAGCCAACAGGGAGCTAACTATGGCTACACCTTC. This codes for CASSQQGANYGYTF.